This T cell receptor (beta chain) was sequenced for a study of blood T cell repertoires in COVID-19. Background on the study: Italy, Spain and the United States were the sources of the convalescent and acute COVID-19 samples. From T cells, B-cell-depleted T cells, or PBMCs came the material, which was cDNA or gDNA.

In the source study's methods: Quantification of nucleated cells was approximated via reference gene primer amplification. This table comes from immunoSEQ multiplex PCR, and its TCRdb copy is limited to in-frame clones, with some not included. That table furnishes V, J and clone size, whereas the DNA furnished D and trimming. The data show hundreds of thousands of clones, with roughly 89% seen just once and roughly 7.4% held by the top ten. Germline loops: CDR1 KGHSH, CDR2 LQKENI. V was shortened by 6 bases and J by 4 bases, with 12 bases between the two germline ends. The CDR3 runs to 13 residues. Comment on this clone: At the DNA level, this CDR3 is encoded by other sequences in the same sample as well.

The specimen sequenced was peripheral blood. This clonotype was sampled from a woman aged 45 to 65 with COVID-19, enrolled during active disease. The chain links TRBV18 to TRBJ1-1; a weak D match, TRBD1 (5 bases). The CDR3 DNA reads TGTGCCAGCTCCCCATCAGGGCGCACTGAAGCTTTCTTT. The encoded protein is CASSPSGRTEAFF.